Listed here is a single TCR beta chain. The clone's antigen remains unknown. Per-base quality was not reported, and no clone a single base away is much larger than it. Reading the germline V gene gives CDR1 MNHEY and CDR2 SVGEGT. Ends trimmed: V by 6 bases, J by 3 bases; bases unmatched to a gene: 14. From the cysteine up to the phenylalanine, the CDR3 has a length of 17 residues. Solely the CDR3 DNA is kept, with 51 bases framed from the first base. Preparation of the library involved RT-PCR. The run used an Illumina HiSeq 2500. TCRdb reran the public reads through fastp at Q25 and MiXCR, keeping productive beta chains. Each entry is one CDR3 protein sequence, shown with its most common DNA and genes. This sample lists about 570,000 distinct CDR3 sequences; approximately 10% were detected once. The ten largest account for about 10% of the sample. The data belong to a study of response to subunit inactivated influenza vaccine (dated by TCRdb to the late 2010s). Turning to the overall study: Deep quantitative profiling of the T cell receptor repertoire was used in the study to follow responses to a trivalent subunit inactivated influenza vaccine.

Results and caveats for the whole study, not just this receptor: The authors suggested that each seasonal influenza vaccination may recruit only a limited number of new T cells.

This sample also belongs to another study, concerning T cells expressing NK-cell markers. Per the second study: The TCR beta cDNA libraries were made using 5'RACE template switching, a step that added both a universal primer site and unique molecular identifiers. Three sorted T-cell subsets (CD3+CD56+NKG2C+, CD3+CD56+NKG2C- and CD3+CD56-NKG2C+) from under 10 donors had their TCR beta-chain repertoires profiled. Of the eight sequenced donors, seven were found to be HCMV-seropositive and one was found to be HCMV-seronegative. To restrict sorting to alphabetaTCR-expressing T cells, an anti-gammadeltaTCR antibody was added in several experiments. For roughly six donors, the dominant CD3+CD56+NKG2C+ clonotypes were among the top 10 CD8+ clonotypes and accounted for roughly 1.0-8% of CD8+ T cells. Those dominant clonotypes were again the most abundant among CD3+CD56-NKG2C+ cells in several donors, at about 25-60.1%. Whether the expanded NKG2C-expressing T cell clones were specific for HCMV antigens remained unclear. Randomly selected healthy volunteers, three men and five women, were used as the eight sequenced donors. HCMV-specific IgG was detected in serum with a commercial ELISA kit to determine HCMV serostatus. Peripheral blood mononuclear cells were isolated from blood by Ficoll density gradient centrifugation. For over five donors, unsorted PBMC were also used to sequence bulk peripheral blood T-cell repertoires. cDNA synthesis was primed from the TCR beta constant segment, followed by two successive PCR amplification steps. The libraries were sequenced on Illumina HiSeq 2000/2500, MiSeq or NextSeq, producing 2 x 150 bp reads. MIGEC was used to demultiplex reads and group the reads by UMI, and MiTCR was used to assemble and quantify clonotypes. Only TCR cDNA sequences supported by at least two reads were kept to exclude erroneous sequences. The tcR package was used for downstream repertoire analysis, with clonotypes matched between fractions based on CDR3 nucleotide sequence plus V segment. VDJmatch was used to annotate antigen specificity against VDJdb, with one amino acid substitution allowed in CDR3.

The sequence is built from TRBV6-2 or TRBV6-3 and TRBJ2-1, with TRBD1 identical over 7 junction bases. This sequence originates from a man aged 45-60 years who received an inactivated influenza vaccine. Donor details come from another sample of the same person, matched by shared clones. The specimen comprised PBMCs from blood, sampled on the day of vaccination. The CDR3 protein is CASRLGTAPLHYNEQFF. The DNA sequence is TGTGCCAGCAGGCTTGGGACAGCACCCCTGCACTACAATGAGCAGTTCTTC.